This T cell receptor (beta chain) derives from a study of monozygotic twins with cystic fibrosis. Turning to the study itself: Library input was 2.5 to 3.5 micrograms of fragmented DNA, with roughly 14 PCR cycles.

V was cut by 5 bases and J by 4 bases, with 11 bases left in between. CDR3 size: 13 residues. CDR1 MNHEY and CDR2 SVGAGI come from the germline V gene. Sequencing used immunoSEQ multiplex PCR; TCRdb keeps in-frame clones, though not all of them. The repertoire has some 9,600 clones, approximately 91% of them found once; the top ten carry roughly 5.6%. The study, taken as a whole, reports: Low clonality (median about 0.0095) suggested a mostly naive repertoire.

On this clone: Antigen specificity is unknown.

The specimen was blood. The V and J genes are TRBV6-5 and TRBJ1-2; no clear D gene. The TCR comes from a boy aged 2 to 9 with cystic fibrosis. The CDR3 DNA reads TGTGCCAGCAGTCGTGGCGGATCCTATGGCTACACCTTC. As protein: CASSRGGSYGYTF.